The clone carrying this T cell receptor beta chain was observed a few times. Per the original data handling: For nucleated cells, counts were estimated from reference gene primer amplification. The method was immunoSEQ multiplex PCR; TCRdb's version includes in-frame clones alone and lacks a portion of them. That table supplies the V and J calls and clone size; D and trimming were determined from the DNA. This table has tens of thousands of clones, under 90% appearing once. Germline V gives CDR1 MDHEN, CDR2 SYDVKM. V lost 7 bases, J lost 4 bases, and 19 bases lay in between. CDR3 length equals 15 residues. The sample originates from a study of blood T cell repertoires in COVID-19. Whole-study context: Donors in the United States, Italy and Spain gave samples during acute or convalescent COVID-19. Sources were T cells, B-cell-depleted T cells, or PBMCs; the material itself was cDNA or gDNA.

This TCR derives from a man older than 75 with COVID-19, enrolled during active disease. Sequenced: peripheral blood. The chain recombines TRBV28 with TRBJ1-2; maybe TRBD1 (5 bases). The CDR3 sequence: CASITGGDPPYGYTF. The CDR3 DNA follows: TGTGCCAGCATCACGGGGGGAGACCCCCCCTATGGCTACACCTTC.